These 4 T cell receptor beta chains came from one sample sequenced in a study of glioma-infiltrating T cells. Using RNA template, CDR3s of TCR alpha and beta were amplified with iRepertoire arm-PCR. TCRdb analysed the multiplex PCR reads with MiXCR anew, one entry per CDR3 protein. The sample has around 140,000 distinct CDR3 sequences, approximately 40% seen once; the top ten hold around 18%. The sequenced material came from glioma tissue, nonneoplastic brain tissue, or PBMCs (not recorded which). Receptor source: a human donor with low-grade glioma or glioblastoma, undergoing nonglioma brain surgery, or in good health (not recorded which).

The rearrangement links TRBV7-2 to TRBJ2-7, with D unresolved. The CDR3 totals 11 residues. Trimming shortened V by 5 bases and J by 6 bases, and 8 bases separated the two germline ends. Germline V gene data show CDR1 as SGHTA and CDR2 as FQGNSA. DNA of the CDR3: TGTGCCAGCAGCAATAGAGTCGAGCAGTACTTC. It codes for CASSNRVEQYF. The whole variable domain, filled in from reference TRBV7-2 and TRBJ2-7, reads GAGVSQSPSNKVTEKGKDVELRCDPISGHTALYWYRQSLGQGLEFLIYFQGNSAPDKSGLPSDRFSAERTGGSVSTLTIQRTQQEDSAVYLCASSNRVEQYFGPGTRLTVT.

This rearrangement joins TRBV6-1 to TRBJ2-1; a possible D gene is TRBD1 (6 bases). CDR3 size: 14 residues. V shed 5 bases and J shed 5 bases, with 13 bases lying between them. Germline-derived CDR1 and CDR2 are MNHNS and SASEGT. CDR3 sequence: CASSPGTTNNEQFF. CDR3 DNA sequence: TGTGCCAGCAGTCCAGGGACAACGAACAATGAGCAGTTCTTC.

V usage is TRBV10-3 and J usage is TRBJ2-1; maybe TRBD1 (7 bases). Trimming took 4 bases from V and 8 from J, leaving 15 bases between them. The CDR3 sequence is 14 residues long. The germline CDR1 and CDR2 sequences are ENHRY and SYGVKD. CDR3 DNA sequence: TGTGCCATCAGTGGTGGCAGGGGGGTGGATGAGCAGTTCTTC. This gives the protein CAISGGRGVDEQFF.

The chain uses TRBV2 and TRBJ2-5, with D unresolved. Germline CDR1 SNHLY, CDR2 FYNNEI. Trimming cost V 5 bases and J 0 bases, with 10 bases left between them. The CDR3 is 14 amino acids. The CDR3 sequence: CASSQTRNQETQYF. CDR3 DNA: TGTGCCAGCAGTCAGACCCGCAACCAAGAGACCCAGTACTTC.